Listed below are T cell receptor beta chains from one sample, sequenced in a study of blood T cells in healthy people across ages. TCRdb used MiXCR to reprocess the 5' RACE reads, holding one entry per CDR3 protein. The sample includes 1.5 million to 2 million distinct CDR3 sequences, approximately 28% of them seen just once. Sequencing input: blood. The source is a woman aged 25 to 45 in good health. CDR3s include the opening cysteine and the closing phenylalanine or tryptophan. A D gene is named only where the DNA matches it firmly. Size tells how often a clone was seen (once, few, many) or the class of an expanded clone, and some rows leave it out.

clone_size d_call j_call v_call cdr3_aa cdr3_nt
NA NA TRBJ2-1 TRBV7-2 CASSPWAPNDAQFF TGTGCCAGCAGCCCCTGGGCCCCTAATGACGCGCAGTTCTTC
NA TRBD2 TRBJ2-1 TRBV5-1 CASSRGTSGSAEQFF TGCGCCAGCAGCCGTGGGACTAGCGGGAGTGCAGAGCAGTTCTTC
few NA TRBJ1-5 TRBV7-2 CASSSRGGNQPHHF TGTGCCAGCAGCTCCCGGGGGGGCAATCAGCCCCATCATTTT
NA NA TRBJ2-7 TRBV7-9 CASSLPAEYEQYF TGTGCCAGCAGCTTACCGGCCGAATACGAGCAGTACTTC
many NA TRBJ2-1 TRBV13 CASSLVTDNEQFF TGTGCCAGCAGCTTAGTGACGGACAATGAGCAGTTCTTC
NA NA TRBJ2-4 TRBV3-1 CASSQDLLLGNIQYF TGTGCCAGCAGCCAAGACTTACTGCTGGGAAACATTCAGTACTTC
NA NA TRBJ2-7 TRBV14 CANSRSRYGEQYF TGTGCCAACAGCCGGAGTCGGTATGGGGAGCAGTACTTC
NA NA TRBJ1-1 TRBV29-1 CSVVGAIEAFF TGCAGCGTTGTGGGGGCGATTGAAGCTTTCTTT
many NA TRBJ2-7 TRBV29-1 CSVGISREQYF TGCAGCGTCGGGATCTCCAGGGAGCAGTACTTC
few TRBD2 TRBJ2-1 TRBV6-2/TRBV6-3 CASSGPSGYNEQFF TGTGCCAGCAGTGGCCCTAGCGGGTATAATGAGCAGTTCTTC
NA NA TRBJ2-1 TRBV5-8 CASSSGWDFYNEQFF TGTGCCAGCAGCTCGGGATGGGACTTCTACAATGAGCAGTTCTTC
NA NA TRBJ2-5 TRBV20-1 CSARESTSSEETQYF TGCAGTGCTAGAGAGAGCACTAGCTCGGAAGAGACCCAGTACTTC
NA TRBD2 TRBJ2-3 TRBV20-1 CSATVAGATDTQYF TGCAGTGCTACAGTAGCGGGGGCCACAGATACGCAGTATTTT
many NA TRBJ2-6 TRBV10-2 CASSERGSGANVLTF TGCGCCAGCAGTGAGAGGGGGAGTGGGGCCAACGTCCTGACTTTC
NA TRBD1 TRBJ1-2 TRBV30 CAWRQGAGDYGYTF TGTGCCTGGAGGCAGGGGGCAGGGGACTATGGCTACACCTTC
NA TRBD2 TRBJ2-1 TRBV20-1 CSVISGRVNNEQFF TGCAGTGTTATTAGCGGGAGGGTCAACAATGAGCAGTTCTTC
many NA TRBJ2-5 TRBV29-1 CSVVPLEPTGEQYF TGCAGCGTTGTCCCTCTAGAGCCGACGGGGGAGCAGTACTTC
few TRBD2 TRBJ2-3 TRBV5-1 CASSSSGGPGDTQYF TGCGCCAGCAGCTCTAGCGGGGGCCCGGGAGATACGCAGTATTTT
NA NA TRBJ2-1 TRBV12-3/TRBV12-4 CASIPDSNEQFF TGTGCCAGCATTCCGGACAGCAATGAGCAGTTCTTC
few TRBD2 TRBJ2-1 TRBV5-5 CASSLIALAGQFF TGTGCCAGCAGCTTGATCGCCCTAGCGGGACAGTTCTTC
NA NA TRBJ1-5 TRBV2 CASRQGHSNQPQHF TGTGCCAGCAGGCAGGGACATAGCAATCAGCCCCAGCATTTT
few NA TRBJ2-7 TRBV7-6 CASSLSGTWAYEQYF TGTGCCAGCAGCTTATCCGGGACATGGGCCTACGAGCAGTACTTC
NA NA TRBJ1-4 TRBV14 CASSQADRRSFNEKLFF TGTGCCAGCAGCCAAGCTGACAGAAGGTCCTTTAATGAAAAACTGTTTTTT
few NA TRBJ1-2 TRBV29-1 CSVEGTAYGYTF TGCAGCGTTGAAGGGACAGCCTATGGCTACACCTTC
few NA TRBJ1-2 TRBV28 CASSQSLRGYTF TGTGCCAGCAGCCAATCTCTCCGTGGCTACACCTTC
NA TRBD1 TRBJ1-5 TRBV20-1 CSANRDREQPQHF TGCAGTGCTAACAGGGACAGGGAGCAGCCCCAGCATTTT
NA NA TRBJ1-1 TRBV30 CAWSVAGSLNTEAFF TGTGCCTGGAGTGTAGCGGGGTCCTTGAACACTGAAGCTTTCTTT
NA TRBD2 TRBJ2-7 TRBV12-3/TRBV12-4 CASSYPTEAGGPREQYF TGTGCCAGCAGTTATCCTACCGAAGCGGGAGGGCCCCGGGAGCAGTACTTC
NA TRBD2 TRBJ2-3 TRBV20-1 CSARNQGLAPDTQYF TGCAGTGCTAGAAATCAGGGACTAGCGCCAGATACGCAGTATTTT
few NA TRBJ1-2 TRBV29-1 CSVGRGLYGYTF TGCAGCGTTGGCCGGGGCCTGTATGGCTACACCTTC
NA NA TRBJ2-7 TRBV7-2 CTSRLTLSQGEQYF TGTACCAGCAGGCTGACGTTGAGTCAGGGCGAGCAGTACTTC
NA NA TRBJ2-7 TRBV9 CASSPIYYEQYF TGTGCCAGCAGCCCGATTTACTACGAGCAGTACTTC
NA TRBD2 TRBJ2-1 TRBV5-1 CASSLLTSGDLGEQFF TGCGCCAGCAGCCTCCTGACTAGCGGGGATCTAGGTGAGCAGTTCTTC
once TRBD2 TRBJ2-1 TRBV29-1 CSAGTNEQFF TGCAGCGCTGGGACTAACGAGCAGTTCTTC
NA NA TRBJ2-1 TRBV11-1 CASSLAGTGYGEQFF TGTGCCAGCAGCTTAGCGGGAACGGGGTATGGTGAGCAGTTCTTC
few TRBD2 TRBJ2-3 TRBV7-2 CATNSGRGVDTQYF TGTGCCACCAATAGCGGGAGGGGGGTAGATACGCAGTATTTT
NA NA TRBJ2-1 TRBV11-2 CASSPSGGTNYNEQFF TGTGCCAGCAGCCCTAGTGGCGGGACCAACTACAATGAGCAGTTCTTC
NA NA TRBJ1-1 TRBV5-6 CASSLLEGVTEAFF TGTGCCAGCAGCTTGCTAGAGGGGGTCACTGAAGCTTTCTTT
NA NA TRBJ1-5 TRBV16 CASTQGINQPQHF TGTGCCAGCACCCAGGGGATCAATCAGCCCCAGCATTTT
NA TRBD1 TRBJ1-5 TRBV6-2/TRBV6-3 CASNPGQGGQPQHF TGTGCCAGCAACCCGGGACAGGGTGGCCAGCCCCAGCATTTT
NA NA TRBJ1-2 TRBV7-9 CASSQSSGGYTF TGTGCCAGCAGCCAATCAAGTGGTGGCTACACCTTC
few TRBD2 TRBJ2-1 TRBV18 CASSPPLTSGTYEQFF TGTGCCAGCTCACCACCCTTGACTAGCGGGACCTATGAGCAGTTCTTC
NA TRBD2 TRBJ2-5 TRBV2 CASSWTSGGQQETQYF TGTGCCAGCAGCTGGACTAGCGGGGGGCAGCAAGAGACCCAGTACTTC